This T cell receptor beta chain is from a study of cytomegalovirus exposure and HLA in healthy donors. The primer mix had 60 Vbeta and 13 Jbeta primers. TCRdb's copy holds only in-frame clones and misses some; the assay was immunoSEQ multiplex PCR. Of fewer than 250,000 clones in the sample, more than 60% were seen once. Germline CDR1 is KGHSH and CDR2 is LQKENI. The CDR3 consists of 16 residues. Germline trimming cut 3 bases from V and 0 bases from J; bases unmatched to any gene: 7. The source of this sequence is a woman aged 25 to 39 in good health and CMV-seronegative. The sample was PBMCs. This chain links TRBV18 with TRBJ1-2, with TRBD1 identical over 7 bases. The CDR3 protein is CASSPITGDSNYGYTF. The CDR3 coding sequence is TGTGCCAGCTCACCGATCACAGGGGATTCTAACTATGGCTACACCTTC. The entire variable domain, with the rest obtained from reference TRBV18 and TRBJ1-2, is as follows: NAGVMQNPRHLVRRRGQEARLRCSPMKGHSHVYWYRQLPEEGLKFMVYLQKENIIDESGMPKERFSAEFPKEGPSILRIQQVVRGDSAAYFCASSPITGDSNYGYTFGSGTRLTVV.